The clone carrying this T cell receptor (beta chain) is medium-sized (0.01 to 0.1%) in the sample. As yet, its antigen is unknown. Indicated time point: sample taken at primary tumor resection. Samples were donated by 72 untreated early-stage non-small cell lung cancer patients. Sequencing was performed on whole RNA extracted from tumor and nontumor lung tissue, or from frozen PBMC, and the material was left unsorted. TCRdb redid the calling of the 5' RACE reads with MiXCR, one entry per CDR3 protein. The sample contains approximately 2,200 distinct CDR3 sequences, approximately 11% of which appear only once. The record originates from a study of spatial heterogeneity in lung cancer. At the level of the study: Detection consistently captured more beta-chain sequences than alpha-chain sequences.

CDR1 and CDR2 from the germline V gene are LGHNA and YSLEER. Trimming took off 0 bases at V and 9 bases at J, with 21 bases between the two ends. The CDR3 spans 17 residues. Findings and limits, study-wide: Among tumor T cells, estimated coverage was roughly 7% for alpha chains and around 14% for beta chains. Expanded alpha and beta TCR counts within tumors tracked tumor mutation counts.

The sequence was obtained from a female donor with early-stage non-small cell lung cancer. This sequence joins TRBV4-3 and TRBJ2-4; D may be TRBD2 (7 bases). This specimen was lung tumor tissue, taken at surgery. The CDR3 sequence is CASSQEGGGGANFIQYF. CDR3 coding DNA: TGCGCCAGCAGCCAAGAAGGGGGAGGGGGTGCCAACTTCATTCAGTACTTC.